These 20 T cell receptor beta chains originate from one sample sequenced in a study of CD8 T cells in Susac syndrome. Reverse transcription of 0.5 to 1 ug RNA was performed with random hexamers. TCRdb recomputed calls from the immunoSEQ multiplex PCR reads with MiXCR, one row per CDR3 protein. Here the sample spans roughly 120,000 distinct CDR3 sequences, roughly 94% being singletons. Sequencing used CD4+ T cells from PBMCs. All receptors come from a human donor with multiple sclerosis.

The chain employs TRBV24-1 and TRBJ2-1, with TRBD2 identical over 9 bases. The CDR3 sequence is 15 residues long. The V gene end was trimmed by 7 bases and the J gene end by 2 bases; junction bases not matched to a gene: 5. CDR1 is KGHDR, CDR2 SFDVKD, per germline. The DNA for the CDR3 is TGTGCCACCAGCTCTAGCGGGAACGCCTACAATGAGCAGTTCTTC. This translates into CATSSSGNAYNEQFF.

This clonotype occurred once. J is TRBJ2-1 and V is TRBV7-9, with unresolved D. The CDR3 is 11 residues long. Germline V CDR1 and CDR2: SEHNR, FQNEAQ (reference sequence). Trimming took off 8 bases at V and 2 bases at J, with 4 bases between the two ends. CDR3 coding DNA: TGTGCCAGCTCGACCTACAATGAGCAGTTCTTC. Its protein is CASSTYNEQFF. Complete variable domain (other parts from reference TRBV7-9 and TRBJ2-1): DTGVSQNPRHKITKRGQNVTFRCDPISEHNRLYWYRQTLGQGPEFLTYFQNEAQLEKSRLLSDRFSAERPKGSFSTLEIQRTEQGDSAMYLCASSTYNEQFFGPGTRLTVL.

The V gene is TRBV12-3 or TRBV12-4, the J gene TRBJ2-1; D gene ambiguous. The CDR3 is 13 amino acids. Trimming pared 3 bases from V and 4 bases from J, leaving 7 bases between. CDR3 region: CASSFSVYNEQFF. Written as DNA, the CDR3 is TGTGCCAGCAGTTTCTCGGTTTACAATGAGCAGTTCTTC.

The CDR3 spells CSATRDPMGYTF. The CDR3, as DNA: TGCAGTGCGACCCGGGACCCTATGGGCTACACCTTC. V usage is TRBV20-1 and J usage is TRBJ1-2; D may be TRBD1 (5 bases). Per germline, CDR1 DFQATT and CDR2 SNEGSKA (reference sequence). The CDR3 is 12 residues long. V gave up 6 bases and J gave up 8 bases, with 16 bases separating them.

The chain links TRBV5-1 to TRBJ2-7, with 7 nucleotides matching TRBD1. CDR3 length: 15 residues. Germline V gives CDR1 SGHRS, CDR2 YFSETQ. With 0 bases clipped from V and 0 bases from J, the junction kept 3 bases outside the gene matches. The CDR3 nucleotides are TGCGCCAGCAGCTTGGAGACAGGGAGCTCCTACGAGCAGTACTTC. This translates into CASSLETGSSYEQYF. Full variable domain (outside the CDR3, taken from reference TRBV5-1 and TRBJ2-7): KAGVTQTPRYLIKTRGQQVTLSCSPISGHRSVSWYQQTPGQGLQFLFEYFSETQRNKGNFPGRFSGRQFSNSRSEMNVSTLELGDSALYLCASSLETGSSYEQYFGPGTRLTVT.

V gene TRBV9 combines with J gene TRBJ1-2, with 10 bases lining up with TRBD1. Germline CDR1 is SGDLS and CDR2 is YYNGEE. The CDR3 covers 17 residues. Unmatched junction bases numbered 9, after V lost 4 bases and J lost 0 bases. The CDR3 reads CASSPGDRGFANYGYTF. The CDR3 nucleotides read TGTGCCAGCAGCCCAGGGGACAGGGGTTTCGCTAACTATGGCTACACCTTC.

The chain is built from TRBV11-2 and TRBJ2-3; D remains unclear. Germline assignment: CDR1 SGHAT and CDR2 FQNNGV. The CDR3 is made up of 13 amino acids. V was clipped by 0 bases and J by 6 bases, with 7 bases between them. The CDR3 loop reads CASSLDLSDTQYF. CDR3 bases: TGTGCCAGCAGCTTAGATCTCTCCGATACGCAGTATTTT.

The J gene is TRBJ2-4, the V gene TRBV6-1; maybe TRBD2 (5 bases). Germline lookup yields CDR1 MNHNS and CDR2 SASEGT. The CDR3 covers 15 residues. V lost 10 bases and J 1 base, leaving 17 bases between the germline ends. The CDR3 region is CATSRGETAKNIQYF. CDR3 DNA sequence: TGTGCCACCAGCCGGGGTGAGACGGCCAAAAACATTCAGTACTTC.

The V gene is TRBV7-9, the J gene TRBJ2-7; D possibly uses TRBD1 or TRBD2 (5 bases each). CDR3 size: 12 residues. Germline CDR1 reads SEHNR; CDR2 reads FQNEAQ (reference sequence). The V gene lost 5 bases and the J gene lost 9 bases, with 14 bases spanning the gap. The CDR3 DNA is TGTGCCAGCAGCGATTCCGGGACGGTGCAGTACTTC. The encoded protein is CASSDSGTVQYF.

This chain connects TRBV5-6 to TRBJ1-2; D unclear. CDR3 length equals 11 residues. V was clipped by 2 bases and J by 8 bases, with 7 bases between them. CDR1 is SGHDT, CDR2 YYEEEE, per germline. CDR3 nucleotide sequence: TGTGCCAGCAGCTTTCAAGAGGGCTACACCTTC. Translation: CASSFQEGYTF.

This clonotype was seen only once. CDR3 amino acids: CSGARQTNTEAFF. The CDR3 nucleotides are TGCAGCGGGGCCCGACAGACGAACACTGAAGCTTTCTTT. The chain links TRBV29-1 to TRBJ1-1; TRBD1 is a possible D gene (5 bases). Germline V CDR1 and CDR2: SQVTM, ANQGSEA. V lost 7 bases and J lost 1, with 13 bases in between. The CDR3 spans 13 residues.

This clonotype has more than one count but fewer than ten. The chain is built from TRBV4-2 and TRBJ2-5; 10 bases line up with TRBD2. The junction had 1 base not matched to a gene; V was cut back by 4 bases and J by 2 bases. This CDR3 contains 14 residues. Per the germline V gene, CDR1 is LGHNA and CDR2 is YNFKEQ. The CDR3 reads CASSRTSGQETQYF. The CDR3 DNA reads TGTGCCAGCAGCCGGACTAGCGGACAAGAGACCCAGTACTTC.

The chain carries TRBV18 and TRBJ2-7; no reliable D call. The CDR3 spans 14 residues. In germline, CDR1 is KGHSH, CDR2 LQKENI. The V end was cut by 0 bases, the J end by 9 bases, with 15 bases between. DNA for the CDR3: TGTGCCAGCTCACCACCGTCTGAGACCCGAGGGCAGTACTTC. It codes for CASSPPSETRGQYF.

V is TRBV30 and J is TRBJ2-7; TRBD1 matches at 9 bases. Germline V CDR1 and CDR2: GTSNPN, SVGIG (reference sequence). Trimming took 8 bases from V and 0 from J; bases not matched to a gene: 8. The CDR3 contains 14 residues. CDR3 sequence (DNA): TGTGCCGGGGAAACGGACAGGGGCTCCTACGAGCAGTACTTC. Translating it yields CAGETDRGSYEQYF.

This rearrangement joins TRBV20-1 to TRBJ1-2; D perhaps matches TRBD1 (5 bases). Per the germline V gene, CDR1 is DFQATT and CDR2 is SNEGSKA (reference sequence). V gave up 1 base and J gave up 4 bases, with 13 bases separating them. The CDR3 has 14 residues. This CDR3 reads CSARGEKQVYGYTF. As DNA, the CDR3 is TGCAGTGCTAGAGGCGAAAAACAGGTCTATGGCTACACCTTC.

V gene TRBV6-1 combines with J gene TRBJ2-7; D is possibly TRBD2 (6 bases). V lost 1 base and J lost 3, with 13 bases in between. The CDR3 totals 15 residues. The germline CDR1 and CDR2 sequences are MNHNS and SASEGT. The CDR3 coding sequence is TGTGCCAGCAGTGAAGGAGGCGGGGATAACTACGAGCAGTACTTC. Translation: CASSEGGGDNYEQYF.

The chain couples TRBV5-1 to TRBJ2-3, with D possibly TRBD1 on 6 matching bases. V was shortened by 5 bases and J by 2 bases, with 12 bases between the two germline ends. The CDR3 runs to 14 residues. Germline values: CDR1 SGHRS, CDR2 YFSETQ. CDR3 bases: TGCGCCAGCAGGACAGGTTCTTCCACAGATACGCAGTATTTT. Translation: CASRTGSSTDTQYF.

The chain carries TRBV6-6 and TRBJ1-2; D ambiguous. CDR3 length: 14 residues. The germline gives CDR1 MNHNY, CDR2 SVGAGI (reference sequence). Trimming removed 2 bases from V and 5 bases from J, with 12 bases in between. The CDR3 loop reads CASSYAANTYGYTF. The CDR3 bases are TGTGCCAGCAGTTACGCAGCGAATACATATGGCTACACCTTC.

The genes are TRBV5-1 and TRBJ2-2; 9 bases are a match to TRBD2. This CDR3 has 16 amino acids. CDR1 is SGHRS, CDR2 YFSETQ, per germline. The V and J ends lost 2 bases and 6 bases, in that order; junction bases with no gene match: 8. CDR3 sequence reads: CASSLTIAGVAGELFF. The CDR3 nucleotides read TGCGCCAGCAGCTTAACGATAGCGGGAGTCGCCGGGGAGCTGTTTTTT.

This chain connects TRBV9 to TRBJ2-5, with 7 bases that match TRBD2. The germline V gene has CDR1 SGDLS and CDR2 YYNGEE. After removal of 4 bases from V and 2 bases from J, the junction contained 5 bases not matched to a gene. The length of the CDR3 is 14 residues. Here the CDR3 reads CASSLRAGQETQYF. The CDR3 region has the DNA TGTGCCAGCAGCCTCCGAGCGGGGCAAGAGACCCAGTACTTC. The whole variable domain, remainder taken from reference TRBV9 and TRBJ2-5, is DSGVTQTPKHLITATGQRVTLRCSPRSGDLSVYWYQQSLDQGLQFLIQYYNGEERAKGNILERFSAQQFPDLHSELNLSSLELGDSALYFCASSLRAGQETQYFGPGTRLLVL.